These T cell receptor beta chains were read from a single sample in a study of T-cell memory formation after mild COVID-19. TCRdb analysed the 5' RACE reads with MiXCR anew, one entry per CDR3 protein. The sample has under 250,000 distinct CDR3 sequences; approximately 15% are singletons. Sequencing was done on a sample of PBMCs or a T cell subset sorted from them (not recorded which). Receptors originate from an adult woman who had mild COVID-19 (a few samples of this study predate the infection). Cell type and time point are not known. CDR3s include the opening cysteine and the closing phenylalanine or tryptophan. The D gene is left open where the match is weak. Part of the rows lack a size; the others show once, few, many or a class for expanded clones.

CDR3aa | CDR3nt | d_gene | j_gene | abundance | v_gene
CASSLTSTSPQHF | TGTGCCAGCAGCTTAACGTCAACTTCACCCCAGCATTTT | . | TRBJ1-5 | . | TRBV7-3
CASTSGPNTEAFF | TGCGCCAGCACGTCGGGGCCTAACACTGAAGCTTTCTTT | . | TRBJ1-1 | many | TRBV5-1
CASSLVGRNEQYF | TGCGCCAGCAGCTTGGTAGGGCGAAACGAGCAGTACTTC | . | TRBJ2-7 | few | TRBV5-1
CATSENRGAKNIQYF | TGTGCCACCAGTGAGAACAGGGGAGCCAAAAACATTCAGTACTTC | TRBD1 | TRBJ2-4 | . | TRBV24-1
CASGHQVQNTEAFF | TGTGCCAGCGGGCATCAGGTACAGAACACTGAAGCTTTCTTT | . | TRBJ1-1 | once | TRBV7-9
CASRTTPYEQYF | TGTGCCAGCAGGACTACCCCCTACGAGCAGTACTTC | . | TRBJ2-7 | . | TRBV6-2/TRBV6-3
CAWSEGQGWDTEAFF | TGTGCCTGGAGTGAAGGACAGGGATGGGACACTGAAGCTTTCTTT | TRBD1 | TRBJ1-1 | . | TRBV30
CAISEPRLAGGNEQFF | TGTGCCATCAGTGAACCTCGACTAGCGGGGGGGAATGAGCAGTTCTTC | TRBD2 | TRBJ2-1 | many | TRBV10-3
CASGKAGVSYEQYF | TGTGCCAGCGGAAAGGCGGGAGTATCCTACGAGCAGTACTTC | TRBD2 | TRBJ2-7 | many | TRBV9
CASSEGETQYF | TGCGCCAGCAGCGAGGGAGAGACCCAGTACTTC | . | TRBJ2-5 | . | TRBV5-1